Below are 3 T cell receptor beta chains sequenced from a single sample in a study of blood T cell repertoires in COVID-19. Sequencing used immunoSEQ multiplex PCR; TCRdb keeps in-frame clones, though not all of them. The table has 150,000 to 200,000 clones, around 86% seen once. The sequenced sample consisted of peripheral blood. These receptors originate from an elderly woman in a cohort sampled during active or convalescent COVID-19.

The V call is TRBV6-5, the J call TRBJ1-1; TRBD1 matches 10 bases. V lost 2 bases and J lost 4; bases outside the gene matches: 4. Germline lookup yields CDR1 MNHEY and CDR2 SVGAGI. The CDR3 contains 15 residues. The CDR3 reads CASSYRQGAVTEAFF. The CDR3 DNA reads TGTGCCAGCAGTTACCGACAGGGGGCGGTCACTGAAGCTTTCTTT.

This clone was found once. J is TRBJ1-1 and V is TRBV4-1; 10 positions agree with TRBD1. The V gene end was trimmed by 5 bases and the J gene end by 0 bases; junction bases not matched to a gene: 6. CDR3 length: 16 amino acids. The germline CDR1 and CDR2 sequences are MGHRA and YSYEKL. CDR3 coding DNA: TGCGCCAGCAGCGCTGACAGGGGGCGATTGAACACTGAAGCTTTCTTT. Protein product: CASSADRGRLNTEAFF.

The gene calls are TRBV7-7 and TRBJ1-4; D gene unclear. Trimming pared 8 bases from V and 6 bases from J, leaving 13 bases between. This CDR3 spans 13 amino acids. The germline V gene encodes CDR1 SSHAT and CDR2 FNYEAQ (reference sequence). The DNA of the CDR3 is TGTGCCAGCTCTATAGCACTCGATGAAAAACTGTTTTTT. It specifies CASSIALDEKLFF.